The clone carrying this TCR beta chain was counted only a few times. What it binds is unknown. The data derive from a study of response to subunit inactivated influenza vaccine. Study findings and constraints: T cells newly recruited by each seasonal influenza vaccination are few, the authors suggested.

TCRdb used MiXCR to reprocess the RT-PCR reads, holding one entry per CDR3 protein. The sample comprises roughly 650,000 distinct CDR3 sequences, 15% to 17% of which are singletons, and 11% rests with the top ten. The CDR3 totals 13 residues. V was cut by 5 bases and J by 4 bases, with 14 bases left in between. CDR1 is SQVTM and CDR2 is ANQGSEA in the germline V gene. The TCR was taken from a man aged 50 to 60 who received an inactivated influenza vaccine. The material was PBMCs from blood, obtained about 11 days after vaccination. This rearrangement joins TRBV29-1 to TRBJ2-5; perhaps TRBD1 as D (7 bases). The CDR3 nucleotides read TGCAGCGTTAGTGGCAGGGGGGTAGAGACCCAGTACTTC. It encodes CSVSGRGVETQYF. Full variable domain (remainder filled in from reference TRBV29-1 and TRBJ2-5): SAVISQKPSRDICQRGTSLTIQCQVDSQVTMMFWYRQQPGQSLTLIATANQGSEATYESGFVIDKFPISRPNLTFSTLTVSNMSPEDSSIYLCSVSGRGVETQYFGPGTRLLVL.